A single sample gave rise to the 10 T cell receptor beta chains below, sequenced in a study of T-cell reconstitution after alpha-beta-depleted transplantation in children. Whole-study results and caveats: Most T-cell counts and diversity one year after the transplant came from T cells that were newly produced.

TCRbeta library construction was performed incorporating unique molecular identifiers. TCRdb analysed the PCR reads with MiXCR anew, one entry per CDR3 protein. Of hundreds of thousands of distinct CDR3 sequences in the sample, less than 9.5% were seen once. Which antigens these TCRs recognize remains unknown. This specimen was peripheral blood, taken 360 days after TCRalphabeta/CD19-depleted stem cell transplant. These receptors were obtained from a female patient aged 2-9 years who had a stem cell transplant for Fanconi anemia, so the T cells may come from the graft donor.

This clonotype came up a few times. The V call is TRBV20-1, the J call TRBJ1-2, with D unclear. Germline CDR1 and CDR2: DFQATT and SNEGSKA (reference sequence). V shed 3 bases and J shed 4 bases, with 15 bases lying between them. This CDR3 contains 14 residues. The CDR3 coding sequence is TGCAGTGCTAGCTCATCTTGGACCTCCTATGGCTACACCTTC. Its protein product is CSASSSWTSYGYTF.

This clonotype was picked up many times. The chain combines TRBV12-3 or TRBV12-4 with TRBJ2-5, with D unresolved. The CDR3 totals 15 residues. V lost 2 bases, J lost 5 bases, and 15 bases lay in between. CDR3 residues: CASSLNQDRRETQYF. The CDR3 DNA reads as TGTGCCAGCAGTTTAAATCAGGACCGCAGGGAGACCCAGTACTTC.

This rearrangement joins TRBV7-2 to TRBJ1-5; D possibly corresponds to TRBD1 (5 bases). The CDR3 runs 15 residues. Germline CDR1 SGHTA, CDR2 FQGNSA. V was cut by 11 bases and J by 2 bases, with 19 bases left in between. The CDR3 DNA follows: TGTGCCTTCTGCCCGGGGGGACGCGGCAATCAGCCCCAGCATTTT. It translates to CAFCPGGRGNQPQHF. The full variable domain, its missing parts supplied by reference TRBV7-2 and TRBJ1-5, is GAGVSQSPSNKVTEKGKDVELRCDPISGHTALYWYRQSLGQGLEFLIYFQGNSAPDKSGLPSDRFSAERTGGSVSTLTIQRTQQEDSAVYLCAFCPGGRGNQPQHFGDGTRLSIL.

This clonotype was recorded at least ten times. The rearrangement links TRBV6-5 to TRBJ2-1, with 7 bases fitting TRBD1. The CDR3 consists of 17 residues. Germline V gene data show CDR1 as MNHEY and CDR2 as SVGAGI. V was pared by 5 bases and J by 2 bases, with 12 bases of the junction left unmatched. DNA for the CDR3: TGTGCCAGCAGTCGTTATTCCGGGACAGCGACCTACAATGAGCAGTTCTTC. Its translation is CASSRYSGTATYNEQFF.

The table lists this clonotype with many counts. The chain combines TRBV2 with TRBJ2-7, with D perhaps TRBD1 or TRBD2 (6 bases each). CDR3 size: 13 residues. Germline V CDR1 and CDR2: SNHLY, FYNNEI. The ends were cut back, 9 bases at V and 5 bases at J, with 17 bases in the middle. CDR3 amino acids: CASGGLSSHEQYF. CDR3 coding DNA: TGTGCCAGTGGGGGGCTGTCTAGCCACGAGCAGTACTTC.

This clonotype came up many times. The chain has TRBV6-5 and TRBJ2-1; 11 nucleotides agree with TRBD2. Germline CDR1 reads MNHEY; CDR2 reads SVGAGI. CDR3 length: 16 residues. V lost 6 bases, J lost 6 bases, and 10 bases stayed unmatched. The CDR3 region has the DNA TGTGCCAGCAGCGCCCCACTAGCGGGAGTTGCCAATGAGCAGTTCTTC. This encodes CASSAPLAGVANEQFF.

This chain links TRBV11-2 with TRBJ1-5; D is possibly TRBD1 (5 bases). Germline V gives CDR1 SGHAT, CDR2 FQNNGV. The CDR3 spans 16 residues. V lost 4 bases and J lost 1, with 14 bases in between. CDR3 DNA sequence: TGTGCCAGCAGCTCGGGACCGAACCCCAGCAATCAGCCCCAGCATTTT. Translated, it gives CASSSGPNPSNQPQHF. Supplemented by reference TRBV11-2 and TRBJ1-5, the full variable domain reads EAGVAQSPRYKIIEKRQSVAFWCNPISGHATLYWYQQILGQGPKLLIQFQNNGVVDDSQLPKDRFSAERLKGVDSTLKIQPAKLEDSAVYLCASSSGPNPSNQPQHFGDGTRLSIL.

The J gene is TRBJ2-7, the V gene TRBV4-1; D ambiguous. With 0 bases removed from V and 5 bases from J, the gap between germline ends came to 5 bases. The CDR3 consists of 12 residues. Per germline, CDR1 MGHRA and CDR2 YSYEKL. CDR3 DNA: TGCGCCAGCAGCCAAGATAGGGACGAGCAGTACTTC. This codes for CASSQDRDEQYF.

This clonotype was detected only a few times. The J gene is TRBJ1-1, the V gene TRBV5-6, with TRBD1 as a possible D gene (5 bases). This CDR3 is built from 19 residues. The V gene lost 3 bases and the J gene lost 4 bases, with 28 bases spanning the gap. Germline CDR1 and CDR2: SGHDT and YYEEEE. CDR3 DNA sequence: TGTGCCAGCAGCTCCCTCGCCCGCTTACAGGAAGGGAGGATCACTGAAGCTTTCTTT. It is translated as CASSSLARLQEGRITEAFF.

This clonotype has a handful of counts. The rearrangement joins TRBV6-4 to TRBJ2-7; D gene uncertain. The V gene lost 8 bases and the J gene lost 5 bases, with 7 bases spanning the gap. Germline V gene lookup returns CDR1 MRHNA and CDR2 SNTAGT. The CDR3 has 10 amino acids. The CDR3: CASGCNEQYF. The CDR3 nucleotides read TGTGCCAGCGGATGTAACGAGCAGTACTTC.